The source of this T cell receptor (beta chain) is a study of cytomegalovirus exposure and HLA in healthy donors. Donors counted as nominally healthy when sampled, yet unrecorded immune exposures were likely. The CDR3 extends over 16 amino acids. The V gene's germline CDR1 is LNHDA and CDR2 SQIVND (reference sequence). The ends lost 2 bases at V and 4 bases at J; junction bases unmatched: 6. Study results and limitations: Differences between HLA loci emerged in a later analysis of TCR association rates, with DRB1 most and HLA-C fewest. Rarity held for most TCR sequences, but there were some public TCRs that occurred in many donors. Later, an analysis showed that TCR beta chains associated with HLA were more clonally expanded than others that were equally common.

Worth noting for this clone: Its antigen remains unknown.

Researchers ran the PCR with 60 Vbeta and 13 Jbeta primers. TCRdb keeps only in-frame clones here, not all; method: immunoSEQ multiplex PCR. The table has approximately 95,000 clones, roughly 79% seen once; the top ten hold around 4.2%. The sequenced material came from PBMCs. This sequence originates from a woman in her sixties or seventies in good health and CMV-seropositive. This chain joins TRBV19 and TRBJ2-5; 11 bases agree with TRBD1. The CDR3 loop reads CASSIFGTGGRETQYF. CDR3 nucleotides: TGTGCCAGTAGTATATTTGGGACAGGGGGAAGAGAGACCCAGTACTTC.